These 10 T cell receptor beta chains share one sample of origin, sequenced in a study of T cells in Graves' hyperthyroidism and ophthalmopathy. Regions amplified from RNA transcripts were the TCR beta CDR3 regions. When the TCR CDR3 underwent first-round RT-PCR, the HTBI primer set was used. MiXCR, run by TCRdb on the multiplex PCR reads, gives a single entry per CDR3 protein. This sample has a few hundred thousand distinct CDR3 sequences; 14% occur once, and the top ten carry about 14%. The sample comprised blood. The receptor source for this set is a woman between 35 and 50 years old with Graves' hyperthyroidism.

Ten or more counts support this clonotype. The chain couples TRBV9 to TRBJ1-4, with D maybe TRBD1 (5 bases). Germline lookup yields CDR1 SGDLS and CDR2 YYNGEE. This CDR3 contains 16 residues. V lost 0 bases and J lost 0, with 9 bases in between. The CDR3 spells CASSVGDGATNEKLFF. The CDR3 DNA reads TGTGCCAGCAGCGTAGGGGACGGCGCAACTAATGAAAAACTGTTTTTT. Based on the CDR3 plus reference TRBV9 and TRBJ1-4, the full variable domain is DSGVTQTPKHLITATGQRVTLRCSPRSGDLSVYWYQQSLDQGLQFLIQYYNGEERAKGNILERFSAQQFPDLHSELNLSSLELGDSALYFCASSVGDGATNEKLFFGSGTQLSVL.

The rearrangement uses TRBV10-2 and TRBJ2-1, with 11 bases identical to TRBD2. Germline loops: CDR1 WSHSY, CDR2 SAAADI. The CDR3 extends over 19 amino acids. The V and J ends lost 4 bases and 0 bases, in that order; junction bases with no gene match: 11. The CDR3 DNA sequence: TGCGCCAGCAGTGGGAGGGGACTAGCGGTCGCTAGCTCCTACAATGAGCAGTTCTTC. Translated, it gives CASSGRGLAVASSYNEQFF.

CDR3 nucleotide sequence: TGCAGTGCGCCAGGGGGCGGCAATCAGCCCCAGCATTTT. The encoded protein is CSAPGGGNQPQHF. The V and J genes are TRBV20-1 and TRBJ1-5, with TRBD1 matching 8 bases. The CDR3 runs 13 residues. V dropped 6 bases and J dropped 2; count of bases not matched to a gene: 3. CDR1 is DFQATT and CDR2 is SNEGSKA in the germline V gene (reference sequence).

This clonotype has a count of ten or more. The J gene is TRBJ2-3, the V gene TRBV7-8, with D unclear. Germline values: CDR1 SGHVS, CDR2 FQNEAQ. This CDR3 is built from 16 residues. The V end was cut by 1 base, the J end by 1 base, with 12 bases between. The CDR3 is CASSLGSQAGTDTQYF. The CDR3 nucleotides read TGTGCCAGCAGCTTAGGTTCGCAGGCGGGCACAGATACGCAGTATTTT.

The rearrangement links TRBV6-2 or TRBV6-3 to TRBJ2-1; D unresolved. CDR1 and CDR2 from the germline V gene are MNHEY and SVGEGT. V dropped 8 bases and J dropped 4 bases, with 9 bases sitting between them. The CDR3 is made up of 12 amino acids. For the CDR3, the DNA is TGTGCCAGCCAAAACGGGTACAATGAGCAGTTCTTC. Its translation: CASQNGYNEQFF.

The table lists this clonotype with a few counts. CDR3 nucleotide sequence: TGCAGTGCTAGAGTAGCGAACTCGGGCACAGATACGCAGTATTTT. Amino acid sequence: CSARVANSGTDTQYF. The chain has TRBV20-1 and TRBJ2-3; weak D call: TRBD2 (5 bases). This CDR3 is 15 amino acids long. Trimming left V 1 base short and J 1 base short, with 12 bases between. Germline V gene lookup returns CDR1 DFQATT and CDR2 SNEGSKA (reference sequence).

Ten or more counts support this clonotype. The chain employs TRBV6-1 and TRBJ2-7; 9 nucleotides match TRBD1. The CDR3 length is 14 residues. Per the germline V gene, CDR1 is MNHNS and CDR2 is SASEGT. With V trimmed by 6 bases and J by 6 bases, 9 bases remained unmatched. CDR3 nucleotides: TGTGCCAGCAGGGCCTCGGGACAGGGTGGCGAGCAGTACTTC. Protein sequence: CASRASGQGGEQYF.

This chain joins TRBV4-1 and TRBJ2-5; the D gene is possibly TRBD1 (6 bases). The V gene's germline CDR1 is MGHRA and CDR2 YSYEKL. The CDR3 is made up of 21 amino acids. The V end was cut by 3 bases, the J end by 2 bases, with 31 bases between. This chain's CDR3 is CASSQEPSLLNRAMGQETQYF. CDR3 coding DNA: TGCGCCAGCAGCCAGGAGCCAAGCTTGCTTAACAGGGCGATGGGGCAAGAGACCCAGTACTTC.

This clonotype occurred many times. This chain links TRBV9 with TRBJ2-1, with TRBD1 matching 7 bases. Trimming at V came to 1 base and at J to 8 bases, leaving 12 bases not matched to a gene. The germline gives CDR1 SGDLS, CDR2 YYNGEE. This CDR3 comprises 16 residues. In nucleotides, the CDR3 is TGTGCCAGCAGCGTAATACAGGGGACCAGGGCGGATGAGCAGTTCTTC. Translating it yields CASSVIQGTRADEQFF.

This clonotype was recorded at least ten times. The chain recombines TRBV7-3 with TRBJ2-7, with a weak D call TRBD1 (7 bases). The CDR3 is made up of 14 amino acids. Between the trimmed V and J ends, which lost 2 bases and 4 bases, there was a span of 12 bases. Per the germline V gene, CDR1 is SGHTA and CDR2 is FQGTGA. The CDR3 here is CASSLGGGHYEQYF. The CDR3 region has the DNA TGTGCCAGCAGCTTAGGAGGGGGCCATTACGAGCAGTACTTC.